This TCR beta chain was recovered during a study of spatial heterogeneity in lung cancer. Study in general: A strong correlation was found between TCR transcript counts in tumor regions and a T cell module score derived from matched bulk RNA-seq.

General observations from the study: How many expanded intratumoral alpha and beta TCRs were present tracked the tumor mutation count, which was a count of nonsynonymous mutations.

The CDR3 totals 15 residues. Trimming shortened V by 0 bases and J by 2 bases, and 10 bases separated the two germline ends. Per germline, CDR1 SGHRS and CDR2 YFSETQ. TCRdb reprocessed the 5' RACE reads via MiXCR and lists one record per CDR3 protein. The sample shows roughly 10,000 distinct CDR3 sequences, around 8% of them seen only once. This clonotype was picked up many times. Its target is unknown. Being off target in a library aimed at alpha chains, this beta chain has a size of little meaning. Time point reported: sample taken at primary tumor resection. The donor group consisted of roughly 70 patients who had untreated, early-stage non-small cell lung cancer.

This TCR came from a female donor with early-stage non-small cell lung cancer. The chain combines TRBV5-1 with TRBJ2-3, with D uncertain. Here the sequenced sample was lung tumor tissue, taken at surgery. The CDR3 DNA is TGCGCCAGCAGCTTGGGGGCAGGTTCCACAGATACGCAGTATTTT. Encoded protein: CASSLGAGSTDTQYF.